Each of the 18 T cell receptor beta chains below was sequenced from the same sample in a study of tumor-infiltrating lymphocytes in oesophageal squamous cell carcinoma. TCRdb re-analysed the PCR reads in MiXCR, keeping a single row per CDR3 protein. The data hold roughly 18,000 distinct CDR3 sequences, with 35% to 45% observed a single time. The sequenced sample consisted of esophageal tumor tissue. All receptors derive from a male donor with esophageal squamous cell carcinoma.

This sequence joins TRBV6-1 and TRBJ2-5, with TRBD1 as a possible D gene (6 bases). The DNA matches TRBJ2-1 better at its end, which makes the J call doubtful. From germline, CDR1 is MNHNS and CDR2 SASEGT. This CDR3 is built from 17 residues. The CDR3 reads CASSEWGPGTPQETQFF. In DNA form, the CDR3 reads TGTGCCAGCAGTGAATGGGGGCCCGGGACACCGCAAGAGACCCAGTTCTTC.

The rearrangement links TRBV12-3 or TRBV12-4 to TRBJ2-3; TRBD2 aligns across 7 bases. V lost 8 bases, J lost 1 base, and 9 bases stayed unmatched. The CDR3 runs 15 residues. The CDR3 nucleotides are TGTGCCAGCGGCTGGGGACTATTGGGCACAGATACGCAGTATTTT. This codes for CASGWGLLGTDTQYF.

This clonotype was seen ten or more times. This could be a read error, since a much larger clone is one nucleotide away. The CDR3 loop is CAISEKGADQGEQYF. The CDR3 DNA sequence: TGTGCCATCAGTGAGAAGGGTGCAGATCAAGGTGAGCAGTACTTC. The chain carries TRBV10-3 and TRBJ2-1; D is undetermined. The end of the DNA is better explained by TRBJ2-7, so the J call may be wrong. CDR1 ENHRY and CDR2 SYGVKD come from the germline V gene. The CDR3 extends over 15 amino acids.

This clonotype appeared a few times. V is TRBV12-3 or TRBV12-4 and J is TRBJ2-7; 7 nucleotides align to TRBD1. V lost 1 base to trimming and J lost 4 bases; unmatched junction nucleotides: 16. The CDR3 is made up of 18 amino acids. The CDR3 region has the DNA TGTGCCAGCAGTTTAGAGGCCCGGGACAGCCGAGGATGGTACGAGCAGTACTTC. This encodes CASSLEARDSRGWYEQYF.

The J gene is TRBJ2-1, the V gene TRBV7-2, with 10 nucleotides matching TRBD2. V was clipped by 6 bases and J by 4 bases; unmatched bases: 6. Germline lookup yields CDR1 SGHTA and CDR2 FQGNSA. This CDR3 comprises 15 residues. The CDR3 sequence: CASRSSGSLYNEQFF. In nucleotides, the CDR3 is TGTGCCAGCAGATCTAGCGGGAGTCTTTACAATGAGCAGTTCTTC.

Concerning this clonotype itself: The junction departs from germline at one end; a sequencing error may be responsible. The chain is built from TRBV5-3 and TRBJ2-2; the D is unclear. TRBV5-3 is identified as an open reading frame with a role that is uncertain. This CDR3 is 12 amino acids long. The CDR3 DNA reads TGTGCCAGCAGCTTGTTTCCCGGGGAGCTGTTTTTT. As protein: CASSLFPGELFF.

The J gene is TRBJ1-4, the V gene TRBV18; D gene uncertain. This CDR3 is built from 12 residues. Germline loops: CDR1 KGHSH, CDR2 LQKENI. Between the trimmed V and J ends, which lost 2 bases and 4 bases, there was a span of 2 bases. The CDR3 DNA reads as TGTGCCAGCTCACCAAGTAATGAAAAACTGTTTTTT. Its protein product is CASSPSNEKLFF.

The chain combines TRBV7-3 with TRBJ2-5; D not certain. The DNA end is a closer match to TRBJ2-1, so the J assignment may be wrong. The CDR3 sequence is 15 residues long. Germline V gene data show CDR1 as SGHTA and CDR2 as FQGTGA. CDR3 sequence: CASSLERIQYNEQFF. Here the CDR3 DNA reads TGTGCCAGCAGCTTAGAAAGGATTCAATACAATGAGCAGTTCTTC.

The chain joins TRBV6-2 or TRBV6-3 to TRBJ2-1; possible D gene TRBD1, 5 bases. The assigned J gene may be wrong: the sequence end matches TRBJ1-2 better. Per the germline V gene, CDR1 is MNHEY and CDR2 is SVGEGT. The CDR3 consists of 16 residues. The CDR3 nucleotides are TGTGCCAGCAGGGGAGATAAATGGGGGATAGACTATGGCTACACCTTC. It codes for CASRGDKWGIDYGYTF.

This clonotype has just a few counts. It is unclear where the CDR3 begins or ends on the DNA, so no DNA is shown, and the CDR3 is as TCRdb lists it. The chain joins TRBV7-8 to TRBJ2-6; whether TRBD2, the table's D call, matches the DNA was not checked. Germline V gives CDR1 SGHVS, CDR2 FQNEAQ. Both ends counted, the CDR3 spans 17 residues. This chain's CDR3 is CASSLVKPSARDPVLRF.

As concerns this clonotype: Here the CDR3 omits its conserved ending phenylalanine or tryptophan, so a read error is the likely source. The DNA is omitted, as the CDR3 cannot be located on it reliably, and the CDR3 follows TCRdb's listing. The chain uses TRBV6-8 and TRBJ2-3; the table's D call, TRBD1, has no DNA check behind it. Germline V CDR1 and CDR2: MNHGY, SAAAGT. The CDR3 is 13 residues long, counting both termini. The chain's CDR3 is CWGNGIRDQDMGT.

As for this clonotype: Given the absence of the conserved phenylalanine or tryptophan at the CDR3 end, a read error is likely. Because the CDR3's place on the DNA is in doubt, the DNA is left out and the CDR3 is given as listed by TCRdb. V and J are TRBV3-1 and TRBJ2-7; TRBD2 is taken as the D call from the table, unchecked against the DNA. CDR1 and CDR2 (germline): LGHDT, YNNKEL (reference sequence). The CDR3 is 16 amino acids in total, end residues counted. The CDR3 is CASSREGGSYGYTFGS.

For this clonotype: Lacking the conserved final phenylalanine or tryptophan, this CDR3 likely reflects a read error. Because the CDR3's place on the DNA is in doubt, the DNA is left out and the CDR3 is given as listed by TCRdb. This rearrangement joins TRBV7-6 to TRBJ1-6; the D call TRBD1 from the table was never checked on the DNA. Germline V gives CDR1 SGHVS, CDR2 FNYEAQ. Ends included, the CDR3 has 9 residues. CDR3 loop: CASSPMGPG.

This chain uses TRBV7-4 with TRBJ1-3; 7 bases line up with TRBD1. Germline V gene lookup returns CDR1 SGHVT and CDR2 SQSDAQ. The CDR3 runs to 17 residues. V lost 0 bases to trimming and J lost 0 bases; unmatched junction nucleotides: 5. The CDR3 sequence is CASSLAGTVSSGNTIYF. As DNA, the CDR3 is TGTGCCAGCAGCTTAGCCGGGACAGTGAGCTCTGGAAACACCATATATTTT.

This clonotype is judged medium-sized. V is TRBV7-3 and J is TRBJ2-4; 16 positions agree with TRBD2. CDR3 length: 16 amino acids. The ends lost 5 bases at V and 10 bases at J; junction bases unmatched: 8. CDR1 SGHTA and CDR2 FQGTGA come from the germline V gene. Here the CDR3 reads CASSLGTSGGAGIQYF. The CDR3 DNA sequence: TGTGCCAGCAGCCTCGGGACTAGCGGGGGGGCAGGGATTCAGTACTTC.

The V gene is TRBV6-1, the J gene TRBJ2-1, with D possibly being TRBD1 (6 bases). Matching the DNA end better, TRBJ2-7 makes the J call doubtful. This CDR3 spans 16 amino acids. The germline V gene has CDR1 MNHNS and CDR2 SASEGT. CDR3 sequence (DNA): TGTGCCAGCAGAACCCTCTCAGGGGCTATCTACAATGAGCAGTACTTC. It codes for CASRTLSGAIYNEQYF.

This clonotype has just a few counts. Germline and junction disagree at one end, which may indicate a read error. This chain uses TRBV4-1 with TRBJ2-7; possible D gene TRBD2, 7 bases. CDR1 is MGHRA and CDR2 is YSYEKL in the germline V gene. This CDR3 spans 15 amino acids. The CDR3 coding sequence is TGTGCCAGCAGCCAATACAGGGACTACACCTACGAGCAGTACTTC. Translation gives CASSQYRDYTYEQYF.

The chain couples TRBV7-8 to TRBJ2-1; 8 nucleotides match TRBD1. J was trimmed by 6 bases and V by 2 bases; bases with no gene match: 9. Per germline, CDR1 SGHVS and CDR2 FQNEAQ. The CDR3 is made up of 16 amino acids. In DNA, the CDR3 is TGTGCCAGCAGCTTAAGGAGGACAGGGATCATCAATGAGCAGTTCTTC. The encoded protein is CASSLRRTGIINEQFF.